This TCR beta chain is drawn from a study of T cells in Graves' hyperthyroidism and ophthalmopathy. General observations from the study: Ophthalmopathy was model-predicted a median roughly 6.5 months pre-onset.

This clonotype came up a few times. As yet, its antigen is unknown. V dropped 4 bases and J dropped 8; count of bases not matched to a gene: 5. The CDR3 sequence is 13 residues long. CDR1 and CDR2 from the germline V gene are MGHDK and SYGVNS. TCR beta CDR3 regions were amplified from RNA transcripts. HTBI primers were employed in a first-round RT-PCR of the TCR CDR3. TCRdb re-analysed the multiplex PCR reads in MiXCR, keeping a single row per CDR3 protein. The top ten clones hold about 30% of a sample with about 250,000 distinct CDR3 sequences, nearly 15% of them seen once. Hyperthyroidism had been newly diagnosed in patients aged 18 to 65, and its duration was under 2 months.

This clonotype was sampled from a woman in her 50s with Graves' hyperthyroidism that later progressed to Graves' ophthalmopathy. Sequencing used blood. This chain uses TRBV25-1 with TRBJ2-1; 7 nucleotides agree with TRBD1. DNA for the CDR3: TGTGCCAGCAGTGGTGACAGGGCCCATGAGCAGTTCTTC. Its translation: CASSGDRAHEQFF. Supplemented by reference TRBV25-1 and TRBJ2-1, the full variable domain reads EADIYQTPRYLVIGTGKKITLECSQTMGHDKMYWYQQDPGMELHLIHYSYGVNSTEKGDLSSESTVSRIRTEHFPLTLESARPSHTSQYLCASSGDRAHEQFFGPGTRLTVL.